The T cell receptor (beta chain) described here comes from a study of response to subunit inactivated influenza vaccine. Regarding the study as a whole: Authors proposed each seasonal influenza vaccination draws in few new T cells.

The CDR3 runs 15 residues. V dropped 3 bases and J dropped 0 bases, with 9 bases sitting between them. Germline values: CDR1 LGHNA, CDR2 YSLEER. TCRdb passed the RT-PCR reads through MiXCR, listing each CDR3 protein once. The table lists 590,000 or so distinct CDR3 sequences, around 15% of them singletons. In this sample, this clonotype turned up a few times. Its matching antigen is unknown. The genes are TRBV4-3 and TRBJ1-5; D call uncertain. Material: PBMCs from blood, obtained 14 to 15 days before vaccination. This receptor was identified in a man aged 45-60 years who received an inactivated influenza vaccine. The CDR3 DNA is TGCGCCAGCAGCCAGGACGTCAATAGCAATCAGCCCCAGCATTTT. It codes for CASSQDVNSNQPQHF.